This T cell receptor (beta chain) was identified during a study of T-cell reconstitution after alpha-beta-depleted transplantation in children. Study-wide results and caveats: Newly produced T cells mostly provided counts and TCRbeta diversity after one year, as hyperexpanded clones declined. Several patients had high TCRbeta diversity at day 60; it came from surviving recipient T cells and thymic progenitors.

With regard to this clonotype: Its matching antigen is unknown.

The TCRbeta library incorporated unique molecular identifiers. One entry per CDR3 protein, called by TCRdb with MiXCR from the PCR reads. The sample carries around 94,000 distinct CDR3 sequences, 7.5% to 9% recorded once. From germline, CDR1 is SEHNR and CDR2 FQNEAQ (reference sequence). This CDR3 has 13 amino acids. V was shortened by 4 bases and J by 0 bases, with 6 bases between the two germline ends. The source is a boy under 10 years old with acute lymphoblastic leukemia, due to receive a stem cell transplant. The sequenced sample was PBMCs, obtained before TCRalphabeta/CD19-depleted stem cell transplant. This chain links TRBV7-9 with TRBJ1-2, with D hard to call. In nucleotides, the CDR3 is TGTGCCAGCAGCTCGGTCCCTAACTATGGCTACACCTTC. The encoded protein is CASSSVPNYGYTF.